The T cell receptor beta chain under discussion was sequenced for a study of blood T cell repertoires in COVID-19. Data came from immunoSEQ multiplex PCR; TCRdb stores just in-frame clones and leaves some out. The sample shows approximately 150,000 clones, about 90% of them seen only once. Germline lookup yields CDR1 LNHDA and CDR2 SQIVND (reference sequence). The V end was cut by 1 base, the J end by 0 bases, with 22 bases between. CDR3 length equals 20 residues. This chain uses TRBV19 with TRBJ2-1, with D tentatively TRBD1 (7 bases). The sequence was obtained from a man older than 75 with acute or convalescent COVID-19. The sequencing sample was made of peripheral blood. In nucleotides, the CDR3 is TGTGCCAGTAGTATAGGAGGGGGGAGAACAGGGGCCCTCTCCTACAATGAGCAGTTCTTC. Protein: CASSIGGGRTGALSYNEQFF.